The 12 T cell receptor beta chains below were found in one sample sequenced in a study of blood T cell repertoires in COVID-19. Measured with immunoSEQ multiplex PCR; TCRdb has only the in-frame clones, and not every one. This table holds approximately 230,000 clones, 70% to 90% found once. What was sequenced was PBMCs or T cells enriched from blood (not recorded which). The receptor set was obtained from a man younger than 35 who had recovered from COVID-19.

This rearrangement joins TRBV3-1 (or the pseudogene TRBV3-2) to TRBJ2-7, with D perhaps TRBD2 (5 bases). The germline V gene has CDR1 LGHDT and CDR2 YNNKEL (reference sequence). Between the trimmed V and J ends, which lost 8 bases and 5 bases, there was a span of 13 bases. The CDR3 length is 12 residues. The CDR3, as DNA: TGTGCCAGCGTAGGGAGAGGGCACGAGCAGTACTTC. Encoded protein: CASVGRGHEQYF.

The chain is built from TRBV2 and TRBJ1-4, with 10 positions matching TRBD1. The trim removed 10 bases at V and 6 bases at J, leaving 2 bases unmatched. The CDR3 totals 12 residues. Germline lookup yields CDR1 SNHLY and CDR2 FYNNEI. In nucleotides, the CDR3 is TGTGCCAAAGGGACAGGGGATGAAAAACTGTTTTTT. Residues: CAKGTGDEKLFF.

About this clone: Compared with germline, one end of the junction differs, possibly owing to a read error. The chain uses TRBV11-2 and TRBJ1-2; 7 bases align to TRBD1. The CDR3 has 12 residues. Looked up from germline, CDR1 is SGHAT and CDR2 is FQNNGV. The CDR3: CASSLGTAFIAF. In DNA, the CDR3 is TGTGCCAGCAGCTTGGGGACAGCCTTCATTGCCTTC.

CDR3: CASRIGGPSYNEQFF. The CDR3 DNA is TGTGCCAGCAGAATCGGGGGTCCCTCCTACAATGAGCAGTTCTTC. The chain recombines TRBV6-4 with TRBJ2-1; tentative D call: TRBD2 (6 bases). The CDR3 loop spans 15 amino acids. CDR1 and CDR2 from the germline V gene are MRHNA and SNTAGT. With 6 bases removed from V and 0 bases from J, the gap between germline ends came to 12 bases.

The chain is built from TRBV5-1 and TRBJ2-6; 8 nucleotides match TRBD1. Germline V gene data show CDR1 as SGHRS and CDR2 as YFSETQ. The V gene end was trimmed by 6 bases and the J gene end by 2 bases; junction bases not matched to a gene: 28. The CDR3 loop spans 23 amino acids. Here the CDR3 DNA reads TGCGCCAGCACCGCCTTCCGACAGGGGCTGTCAGTATCGGTCGAGCCTGGGGCCAACGTCCTGACTTTC. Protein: CASTAFRQGLSVSVEPGANVLTF.

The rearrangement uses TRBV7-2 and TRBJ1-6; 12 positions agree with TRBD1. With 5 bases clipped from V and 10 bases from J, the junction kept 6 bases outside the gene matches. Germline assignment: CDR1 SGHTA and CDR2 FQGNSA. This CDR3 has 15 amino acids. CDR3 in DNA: TGTGCCAGCAGCCCTGGGACAGGGGGCGCCTCACCCCTCCACTTT. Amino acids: CASSPGTGGASPLHF. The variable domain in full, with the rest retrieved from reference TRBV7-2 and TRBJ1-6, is GAGVSQSPSNKVTEKGKDVELRCDPISGHTALYWYRQSLGQGLEFLIYFQGNSAPDKSGLPSDRFSAERTGGSVSTLTIQRTQQEDSAVYLCASSPGTGGASPLHFGNGTRLTVT.

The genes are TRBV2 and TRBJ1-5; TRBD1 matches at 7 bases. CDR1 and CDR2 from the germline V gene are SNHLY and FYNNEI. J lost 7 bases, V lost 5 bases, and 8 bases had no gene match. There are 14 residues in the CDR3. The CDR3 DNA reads TGTGCCAGCAGTTCGACAGGGTCGGAGCAGCCCCAGCATTTT. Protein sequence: CASSSTGSEQPQHF.

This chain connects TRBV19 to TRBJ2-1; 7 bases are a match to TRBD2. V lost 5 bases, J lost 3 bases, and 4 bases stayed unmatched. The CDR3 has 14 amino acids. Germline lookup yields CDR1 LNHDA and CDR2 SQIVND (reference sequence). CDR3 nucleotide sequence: TGTGCCAGTAGTGCAGCGGGGTTCTACAATGAGCAGTTCTTC. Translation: CASSAAGFYNEQFF.

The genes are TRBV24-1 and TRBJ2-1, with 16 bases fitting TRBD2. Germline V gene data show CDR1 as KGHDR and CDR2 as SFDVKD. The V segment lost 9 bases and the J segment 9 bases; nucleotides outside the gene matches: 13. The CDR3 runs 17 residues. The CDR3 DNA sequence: TGTGCCACCCAAGGAACCGGGACTAGCGGGGGGGCCTTTGAGCAGTTCTTC. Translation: CATQGTGTSGGAFEQFF.

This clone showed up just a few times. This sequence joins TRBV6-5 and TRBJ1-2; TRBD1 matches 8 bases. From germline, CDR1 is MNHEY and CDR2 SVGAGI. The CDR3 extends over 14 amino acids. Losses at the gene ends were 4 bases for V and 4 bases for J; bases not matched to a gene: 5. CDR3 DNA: TGTGCCAGCAGTTGGGACAGGCACCCCTATGGCTACACCTTC. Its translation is CASSWDRHPYGYTF.

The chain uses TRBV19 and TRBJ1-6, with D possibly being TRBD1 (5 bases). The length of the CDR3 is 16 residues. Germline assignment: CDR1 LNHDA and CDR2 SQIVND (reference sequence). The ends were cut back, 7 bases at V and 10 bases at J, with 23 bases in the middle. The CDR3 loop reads CASTMADLAGRSPLHF. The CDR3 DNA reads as TGTGCCAGTACGATGGCAGATTTGGCAGGGCGCTCACCCCTCCACTTT.

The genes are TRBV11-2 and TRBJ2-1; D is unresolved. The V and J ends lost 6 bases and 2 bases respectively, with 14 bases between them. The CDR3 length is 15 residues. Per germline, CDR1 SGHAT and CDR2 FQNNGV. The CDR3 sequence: CASSVGGLPYNEQFF. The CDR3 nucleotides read TGTGCCAGCAGTGTAGGCGGTCTTCCCTACAATGAGCAGTTCTTC.